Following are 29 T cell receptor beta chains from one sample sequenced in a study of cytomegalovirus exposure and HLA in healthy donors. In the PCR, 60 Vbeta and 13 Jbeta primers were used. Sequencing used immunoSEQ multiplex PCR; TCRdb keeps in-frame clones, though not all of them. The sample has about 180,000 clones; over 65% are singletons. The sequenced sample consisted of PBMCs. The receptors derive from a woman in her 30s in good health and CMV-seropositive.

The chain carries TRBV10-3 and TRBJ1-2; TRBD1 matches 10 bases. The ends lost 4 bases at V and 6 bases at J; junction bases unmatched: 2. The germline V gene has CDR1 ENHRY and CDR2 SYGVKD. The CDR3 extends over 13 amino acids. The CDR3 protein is CAISATGGHGYTF. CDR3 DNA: TGTGCCATCAGTGCGACAGGGGGCCATGGCTACACCTTC.

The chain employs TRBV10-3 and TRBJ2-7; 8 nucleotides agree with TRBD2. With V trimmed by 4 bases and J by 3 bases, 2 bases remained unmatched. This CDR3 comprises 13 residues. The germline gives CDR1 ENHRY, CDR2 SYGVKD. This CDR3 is CAISAGTSYEQYF. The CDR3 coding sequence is TGTGCCATCAGTGCAGGGACTAGCTACGAGCAGTACTTC.

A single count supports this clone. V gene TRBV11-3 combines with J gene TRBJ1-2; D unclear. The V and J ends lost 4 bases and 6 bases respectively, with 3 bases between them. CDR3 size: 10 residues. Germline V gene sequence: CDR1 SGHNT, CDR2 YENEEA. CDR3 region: CASSSDGYTF. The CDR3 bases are TGTGCCAGCAGCTCCGATGGCTACACCTTC. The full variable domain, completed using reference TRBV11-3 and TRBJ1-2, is EAGVVQSPRYKIIEKKQPVAFWCNPISGHNTLYWYLQNLGQGPELLIRYENEEAVDDSQLPKDRFSAERLKGVDSTLKIQPAELGDSAVYLCASSSDGYTFGSGTRLTVV.

For the CDR3, the DNA is TGTGCCAGCAGTTACCAGGGGAAGAACACTGAAGCTTTCTTT. Protein product: CASSYQGKNTEAFF. The chain couples TRBV6-5 to TRBJ1-1; TRBD1 might be the D (6 bases). In germline, CDR1 is MNHEY, CDR2 SVGAGI. The V and J ends lost 2 bases and 1 base respectively, with 8 bases between them. The CDR3 is 14 residues long.

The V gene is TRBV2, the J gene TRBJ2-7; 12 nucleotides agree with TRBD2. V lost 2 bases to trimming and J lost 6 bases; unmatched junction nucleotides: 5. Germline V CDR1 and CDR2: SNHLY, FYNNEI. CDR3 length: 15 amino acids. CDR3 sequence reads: CASSESSGRALEQYF. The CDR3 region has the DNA TGTGCCAGCAGTGAATCTAGCGGGAGGGCCCTCGAGCAGTACTTC.

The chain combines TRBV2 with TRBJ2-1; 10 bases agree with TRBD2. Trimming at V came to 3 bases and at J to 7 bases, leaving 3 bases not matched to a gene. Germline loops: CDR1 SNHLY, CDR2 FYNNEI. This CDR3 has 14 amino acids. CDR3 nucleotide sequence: TGTGCCAGCAGTGACCTAGCGGGAGTTAATGAGCAGTTCTTC. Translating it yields CASSDLAGVNEQFF.

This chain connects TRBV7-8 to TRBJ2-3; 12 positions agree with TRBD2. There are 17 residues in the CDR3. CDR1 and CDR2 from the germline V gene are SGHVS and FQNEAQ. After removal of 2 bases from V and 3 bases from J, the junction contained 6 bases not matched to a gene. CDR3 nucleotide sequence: TGTGCCAGCAGCTTAACACTAGCGGGAGGCCGGACAGATACGCAGTATTTT. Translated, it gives CASSLTLAGGRTDTQYF.

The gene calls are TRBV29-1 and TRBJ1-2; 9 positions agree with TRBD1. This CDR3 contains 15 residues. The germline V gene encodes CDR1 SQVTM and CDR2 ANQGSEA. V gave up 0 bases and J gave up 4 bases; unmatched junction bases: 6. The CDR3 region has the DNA TGCAGCGTTGAAGACCTGCGGGACAGGGTCTATGGCTACACCTTC. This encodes CSVEDLRDRVYGYTF.

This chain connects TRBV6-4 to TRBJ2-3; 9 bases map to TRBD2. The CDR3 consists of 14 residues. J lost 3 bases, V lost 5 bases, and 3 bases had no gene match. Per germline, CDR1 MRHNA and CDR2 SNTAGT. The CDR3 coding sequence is TGTGCCAGCAGTCCGGGACTAGCAACAGATACGCAGTATTTT. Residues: CASSPGLATDTQYF.

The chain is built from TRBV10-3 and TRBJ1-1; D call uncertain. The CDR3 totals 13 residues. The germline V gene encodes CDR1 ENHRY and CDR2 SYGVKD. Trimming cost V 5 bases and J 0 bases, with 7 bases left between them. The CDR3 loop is CAISRELNTEAFF. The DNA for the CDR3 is TGTGCCATCAGTAGGGAGCTGAACACTGAAGCTTTCTTT.

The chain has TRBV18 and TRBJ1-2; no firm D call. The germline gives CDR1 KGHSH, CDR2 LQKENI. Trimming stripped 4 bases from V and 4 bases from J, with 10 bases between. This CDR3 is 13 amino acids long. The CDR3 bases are TGTGCCAGCTCACACACAGCAAGCTATGGCTACACCTTC. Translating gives CASSHTASYGYTF.

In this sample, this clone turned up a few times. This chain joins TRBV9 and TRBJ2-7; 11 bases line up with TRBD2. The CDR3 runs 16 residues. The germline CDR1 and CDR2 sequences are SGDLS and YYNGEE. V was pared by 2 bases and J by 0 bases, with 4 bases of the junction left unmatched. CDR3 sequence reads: CASSVSGRALSYEQYF. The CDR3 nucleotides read TGTGCCAGCAGCGTTAGCGGGAGGGCCCTCTCCTACGAGCAGTACTTC.

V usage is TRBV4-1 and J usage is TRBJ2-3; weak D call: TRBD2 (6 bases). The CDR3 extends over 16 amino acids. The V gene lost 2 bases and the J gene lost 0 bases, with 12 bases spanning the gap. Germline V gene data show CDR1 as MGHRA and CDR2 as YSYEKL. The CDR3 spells CASSQPGTPSTDTQYF. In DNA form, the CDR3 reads TGCGCCAGCAGCCAACCGGGGACTCCTAGCACAGATACGCAGTATTTT.

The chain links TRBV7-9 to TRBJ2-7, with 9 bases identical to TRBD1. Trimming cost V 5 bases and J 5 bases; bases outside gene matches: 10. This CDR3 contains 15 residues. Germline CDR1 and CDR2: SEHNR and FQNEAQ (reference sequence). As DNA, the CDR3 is TGTGCCAGCAGCCCATGGGGGGGACAGGGCGACGAGCAGTACTTC. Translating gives CASSPWGGQGDEQYF.

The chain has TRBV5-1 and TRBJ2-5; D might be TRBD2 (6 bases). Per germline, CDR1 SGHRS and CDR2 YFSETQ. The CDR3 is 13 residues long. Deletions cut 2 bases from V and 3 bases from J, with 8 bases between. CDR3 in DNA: TGCGCCAGCAGCTTCCCGGGGGAAGAGACCCAGTACTTC. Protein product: CASSFPGEETQYF. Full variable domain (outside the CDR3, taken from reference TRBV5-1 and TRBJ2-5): KAGVTQTPRYLIKTRGQQVTLSCSPISGHRSVSWYQQTPGQGLQFLFEYFSETQRNKGNFPGRFSGRQFSNSRSEMNVSTLELGDSALYLCASSFPGEETQYFGPGTRLLVL.

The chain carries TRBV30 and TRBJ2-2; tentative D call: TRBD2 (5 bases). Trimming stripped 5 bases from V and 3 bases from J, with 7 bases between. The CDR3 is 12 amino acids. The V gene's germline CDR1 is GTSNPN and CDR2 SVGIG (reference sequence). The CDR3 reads CAWEADTGELFF. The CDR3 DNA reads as TGTGCCTGGGAAGCGGACACCGGGGAGCTGTTTTTT.

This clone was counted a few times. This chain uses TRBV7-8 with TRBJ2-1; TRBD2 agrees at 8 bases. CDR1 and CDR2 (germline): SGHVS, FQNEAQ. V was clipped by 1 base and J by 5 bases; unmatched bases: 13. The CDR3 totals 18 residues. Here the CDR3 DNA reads TGTGCCAGCAGCTTAGGCCTTAGCGGGGACCCCCCCCACAATGAGCAGTTCTTC. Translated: CASSLGLSGDPPHNEQFF.

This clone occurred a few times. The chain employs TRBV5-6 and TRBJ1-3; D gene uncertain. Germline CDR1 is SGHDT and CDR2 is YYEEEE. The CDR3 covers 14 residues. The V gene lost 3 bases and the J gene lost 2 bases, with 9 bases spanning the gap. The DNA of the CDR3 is TGTGCCAGCAGCTCCCGCGGGGCTGGAAACACCATATATTTT. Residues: CASSSRGAGNTIYF. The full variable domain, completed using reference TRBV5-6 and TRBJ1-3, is DAGVTQSPTHLIKTRGQQVTLRCSPKSGHDTVSWYQQALGQGPQFIFQYYEEEERQRGNFPDRFSGHQFPNYSSELNVNALLLGDSALYLCASSSRGAGNTIYFGEGSWLTVV.

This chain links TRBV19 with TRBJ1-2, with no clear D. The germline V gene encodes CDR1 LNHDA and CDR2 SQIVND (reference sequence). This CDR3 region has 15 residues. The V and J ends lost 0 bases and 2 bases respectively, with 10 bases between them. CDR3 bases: TGTGCCAGTAGTATAGATTGGTCGGGGAACTATGGCTACACCTTC. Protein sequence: CASSIDWSGNYGYTF.

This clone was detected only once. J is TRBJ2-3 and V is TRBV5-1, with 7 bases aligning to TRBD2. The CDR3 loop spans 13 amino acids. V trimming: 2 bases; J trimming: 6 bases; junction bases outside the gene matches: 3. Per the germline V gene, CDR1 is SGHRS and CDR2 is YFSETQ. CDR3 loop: CASSFTSADTQYF. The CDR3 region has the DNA TGCGCCAGCAGCTTCACTAGCGCCGATACGCAGTATTTT.

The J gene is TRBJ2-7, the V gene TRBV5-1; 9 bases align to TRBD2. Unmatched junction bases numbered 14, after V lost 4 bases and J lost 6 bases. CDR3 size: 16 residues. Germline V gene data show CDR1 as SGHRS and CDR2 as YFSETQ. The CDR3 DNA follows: TGCGCCAGCAGCGCGGTTGAGGCGCGGGAGGGACGCGAGCAGTACTTC. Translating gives CASSAVEAREGREQYF.

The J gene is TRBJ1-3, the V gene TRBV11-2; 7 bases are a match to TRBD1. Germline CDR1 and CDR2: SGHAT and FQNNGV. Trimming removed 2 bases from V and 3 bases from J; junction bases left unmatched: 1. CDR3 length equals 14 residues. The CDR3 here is CASSLRGLGNTIYF. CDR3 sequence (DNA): TGTGCCAGCAGCTTAAGGGGGCTTGGAAACACCATATATTTT.

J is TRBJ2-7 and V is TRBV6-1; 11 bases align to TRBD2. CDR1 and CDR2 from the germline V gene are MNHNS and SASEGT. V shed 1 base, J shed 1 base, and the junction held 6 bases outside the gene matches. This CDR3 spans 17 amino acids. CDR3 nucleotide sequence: TGTGCCAGCAGTGAAGAAGGGACTAGCGGATTATCCTACGAGCAGTACTTC. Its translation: CASSEEGTSGLSYEQYF.

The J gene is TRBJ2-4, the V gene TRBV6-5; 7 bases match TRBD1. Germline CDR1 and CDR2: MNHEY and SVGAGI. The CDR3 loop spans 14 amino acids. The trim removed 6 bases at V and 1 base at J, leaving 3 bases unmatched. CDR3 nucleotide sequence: TGTGCCAGCAGCCCGACAGGGGCCAAAAACATTCAGTACTTC. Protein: CASSPTGAKNIQYF.

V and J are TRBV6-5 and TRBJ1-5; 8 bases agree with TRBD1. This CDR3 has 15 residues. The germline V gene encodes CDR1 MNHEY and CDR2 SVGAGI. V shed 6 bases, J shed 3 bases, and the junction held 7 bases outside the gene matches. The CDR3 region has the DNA TGTGCCAGCAGCCCCACGGACAGGGTCAATCAGCCCCAGCATTTT. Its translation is CASSPTDRVNQPQHF.

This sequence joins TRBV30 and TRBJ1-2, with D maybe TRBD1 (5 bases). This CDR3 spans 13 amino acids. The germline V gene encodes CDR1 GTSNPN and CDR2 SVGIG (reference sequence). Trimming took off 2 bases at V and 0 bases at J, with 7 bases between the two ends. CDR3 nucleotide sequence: TGTGCCTGGAGTAGACAGTCTAACTATGGCTACACCTTC. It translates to CAWSRQSNYGYTF.

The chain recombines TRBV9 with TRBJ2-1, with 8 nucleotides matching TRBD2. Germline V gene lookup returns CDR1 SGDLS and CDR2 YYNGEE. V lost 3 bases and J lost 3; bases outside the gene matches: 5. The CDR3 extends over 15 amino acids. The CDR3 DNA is TGTGCCAGCAGCGCGACTAGCGCCAACTACAATGAGCAGTTCTTC. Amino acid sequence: CASSATSANYNEQFF. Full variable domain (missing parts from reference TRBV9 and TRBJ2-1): DSGVTQTPKHLITATGQRVTLRCSPRSGDLSVYWYQQSLDQGLQFLIQYYNGEERAKGNILERFSAQQFPDLHSELNLSSLELGDSALYFCASSATSANYNEQFFGPGTRLTVL.

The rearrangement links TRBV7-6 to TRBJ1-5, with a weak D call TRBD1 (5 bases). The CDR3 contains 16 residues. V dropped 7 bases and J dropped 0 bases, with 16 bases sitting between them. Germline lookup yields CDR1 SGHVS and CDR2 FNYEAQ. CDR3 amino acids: CASTPGGGNSNQPQHF. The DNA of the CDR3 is TGTGCCAGCACCCCCGGTGGGGGGAATAGCAATCAGCCCCAGCATTTT.

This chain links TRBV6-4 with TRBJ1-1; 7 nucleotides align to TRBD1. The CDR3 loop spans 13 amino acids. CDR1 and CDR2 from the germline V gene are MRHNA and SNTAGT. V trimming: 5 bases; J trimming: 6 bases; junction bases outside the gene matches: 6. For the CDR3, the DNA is TGTGCCAGCAGTCACGACAGGGACGCTGAAGCTTTCTTT. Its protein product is CASSHDRDAEAFF.